The 5 T cell receptor beta chains given below trace back to one sample, sequenced in a study of early T cells in non-severe SARS-CoV-2 infection. Each CDR3 protein gets one entry after TCRdb re-called the 5' RACE reads with MiXCR. Of tens of thousands of distinct CDR3 sequences listed, 9% to 15% are singletons. Input material: whole blood. The receptors were sampled from an adult who was a healthcare worker with PCR-confirmed SARS-CoV-2 infection or an uninfected control (not recorded which).

The CDR3 DNA reads TGCAGTGCCCCCGGGACTAGCGGGAGTGACGGAGACGAGCAGTACTTC. As protein: CSAPGTSGSDGDEQYF. V and J are TRBV20-1 and TRBJ2-7, with 14 bases identical to TRBD2. Germline loops: CDR1 DFQATT, CDR2 SNEGSKA (reference sequence). The V and J ends lost 6 bases and 5 bases, in that order; junction bases with no gene match: 12. The CDR3 covers 16 residues.

J is TRBJ2-1 and V is TRBV5-1, with 7 nucleotides matching TRBD2. This CDR3 is 15 amino acids long. Germline V gives CDR1 SGHRS, CDR2 YFSETQ. V lost 4 bases and J lost 7; bases outside the gene matches: 11. The CDR3 DNA is TGCGCCAGCAGCCCTTGGGCTAGCGGAGGGAATGAGCAGTTCTTC. Its translation is CASSPWASGGNEQFF.

The chain has TRBV12-3 or TRBV12-4 and TRBJ2-5; the D call may be TRBD1 or TRBD2 (6 bases each). The CDR3 spans 13 residues. V lost 9 bases and J lost 7, with 18 bases in between. The CDR3 DNA follows: TGTGCCAGTAGGGGGGCTAGCGAATGGACCCAGTACTTC. Translation gives CASRGASEWTQYF.

The chain uses TRBV20-1 and TRBJ1-5; 8 nucleotides align to TRBD1. V gave up 5 bases and J gave up 2 bases; unmatched junction bases: 5. The CDR3 has 14 residues. Germline V gene lookup returns CDR1 DFQATT and CDR2 SNEGSKA (reference sequence). CDR3 amino acids: CSALDREGNQPQHF. DNA of the CDR3: TGCAGTGCTTTGGACAGGGAAGGCAATCAGCCCCAGCATTTT.

The chain employs TRBV29-1 and TRBJ2-7, with D unclear. In germline, CDR1 is SQVTM, CDR2 ANQGSEA. With 7 bases removed from V and 1 base from J, the gap between germline ends came to 8 bases. The CDR3 extends over 11 amino acids. The CDR3 region is CSAAVSYEQYF. CDR3 DNA sequence: TGCAGCGCTGCGGTGTCCTACGAGCAGTACTTC.